These T cell receptor beta chains were read from a single sample in a study of response to subunit inactivated influenza vaccine. TCRdb re-analysed the RT-PCR reads in MiXCR, keeping a single row per CDR3 protein. The table has about 540,000 distinct CDR3 sequences, around 21% seen once. The data also belong to a second study, concerning T cells expressing NK-cell markers.

The sample was CD4+ T cells sorted from PBMCs, taken 12 days after vaccination. The receptors originated from a man between 50 and 59 years old who received an inactivated influenza vaccine. The CDR3 runs from the conserved cysteine through the conserved F or W. D genes are given only for firm matches. Not every row has a clone size; where given, it reads once, few, many or a size class.

V	J	D	size	CDR3	DNA
TRBV20-1	TRBJ1-4	.	.	CSVRYLEKLFF	TGCAGTGTTCGGTACCTTGAAAAACTGTTTTTT
TRBV11-2	TRBJ2-2	.	.	CASSLGQVYTGELFF	TGTGCCAGCAGCTTAGGACAGGTGTACACCGGGGAGCTGTTTTTT
TRBV12-3/TRBV12-4	TRBJ2-7	TRBD1	few	CASSKRTGAYEQYF	TGTGCCAGCAGTAAAAGGACAGGGGCCTACGAGCAGTACTTC
TRBV5-5	TRBJ1-5	.	.	CASSLVGERGQPQHF	TGTGCCAGCAGCTTGGTTGGGGAACGGGGCCAGCCCCAGCATTTT
TRBV9	TRBJ2-2	TRBD2	few	CASSQLGAGANTGELFF	TGTGCCAGCAGTCAACTTGGGGCGGGGGCGAACACCGGGGAGCTGTTTTTT
TRBV18	TRBJ1-5	.	.	CASSQGLSNQPQHF	TGTGCCAGCTCACAAGGACTCAGCAATCAGCCCCAGCATTTT
TRBV20-1	TRBJ2-3	.	.	CSGGSTDTQYF	TGCAGTGGGGGCAGCACAGATACGCAGTATTTT
TRBV3-1	TRBJ2-5	.	.	CASSLGYVVRETQYF	TGTGCCAGCAGCCTCGGGTATGTGGTGAGGGAGACCCAGTACTTC
TRBV5-4	TRBJ2-3	TRBD2	.	CASSLVPAGASGAQYF	TGTGCCAGCAGCTTGGTGCCAGCGGGAGCGTCGGGTGCGCAGTATTTT
TRBV7-8	TRBJ2-3	TRBD1	many	CASSLAGTGGFTDTQYF	TGTGCCAGCAGCTTAGCCGGGACAGGGGGTTTTACAGATACGCAGTATTTT
TRBV4-2	TRBJ1-2	TRBD1	medium-sized	CASSSPGQGDYGYTF	TGTGCCAGCAGCTCGCCGGGACAGGGGGACTATGGCTACACCTTC
TRBV18	TRBJ1-2	.	.	CASSLITNYGYTF	TGTGCCAGCTCACTGATAACTAACTATGGCTACACCTTC
TRBV29-1	TRBJ2-7	.	.	CSVKIGGYEQYF	TGCAGCGTTAAAATCGGGGGCTACGAGCAGTACTTC
TRBV6-2/TRBV6-3	TRBJ2-3	.	few	CATRSPGGTDTQYF	TGTGCGACCCGATCCCCCGGGGGCACAGATACGCAGTATTTT
TRBV5-4	TRBJ2-1	.	.	CASSSGTIGSYNEQFF	TGTGCCAGCAGCTCCGGGACGATCGGCTCCTACAATGAGCAGTTCTTC
TRBV4-3	TRBJ2-1	.	.	CASSQGSHSGSYNEQLF	TGCGCCAGCAGCCAAGGTTCCCATTCGGGCTCCTACAATGAGCAGCTCTTC
TRBV3-1	TRBJ1-2	.	.	CASSQSHTQFSNYGYTF	TGTGCCAGCAGCCAATCCCACACCCAATTTTCTAACTATGGCTACACCTTC
TRBV5-1	TRBJ2-3	TRBD2	.	CASSLPSTSGGTDTQYF	TGCGCCAGCAGCTTGCCGTCGACTAGCGGGGGGACAGATACGCAGTATTTT
TRBV5-6	TRBJ2-7	.	few	CASRKRGLGYEQYF	TGTGCCAGCAGAAAGAGGGGGTTGGGCTACGAGCAGTACTTC
TRBV20-1	TRBJ2-4	.	.	CSARGAPHIQYF	TGCAGTGCTAGGGGCGCCCCCCACATTCAGTACTTC